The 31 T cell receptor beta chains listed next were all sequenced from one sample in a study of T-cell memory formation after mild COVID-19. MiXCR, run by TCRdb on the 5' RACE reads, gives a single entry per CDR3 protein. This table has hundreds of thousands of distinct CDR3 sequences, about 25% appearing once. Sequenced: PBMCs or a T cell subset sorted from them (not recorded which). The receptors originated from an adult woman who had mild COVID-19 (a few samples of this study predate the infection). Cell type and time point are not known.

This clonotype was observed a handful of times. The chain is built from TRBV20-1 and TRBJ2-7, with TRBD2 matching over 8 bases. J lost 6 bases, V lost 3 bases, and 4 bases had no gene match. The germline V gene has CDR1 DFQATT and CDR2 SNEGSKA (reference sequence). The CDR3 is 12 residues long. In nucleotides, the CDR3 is TGCAGTGCTAGGCGGGAGGAGGGCGAGCAGTACTTC. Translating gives CSARREEGEQYF.

The CDR3 bases are TGTGCCAGCACTAATTCGGACGTGTACGAGCAGTACTTC. Its protein product is CASTNSDVYEQYF. The chain employs TRBV6-6 and TRBJ2-7, with no clear D. V lost 7 bases and J lost 4, with 14 bases in between. Germline V gives CDR1 MNHNY, CDR2 SVGAGI (reference sequence). This CDR3 contains 13 residues.

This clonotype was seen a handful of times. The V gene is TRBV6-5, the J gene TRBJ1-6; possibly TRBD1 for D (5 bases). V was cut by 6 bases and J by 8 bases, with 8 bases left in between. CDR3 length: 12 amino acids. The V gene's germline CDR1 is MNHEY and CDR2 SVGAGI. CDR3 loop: CASRQQDSPLHF. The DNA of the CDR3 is TGTGCCAGCAGGCAACAGGATTCACCCCTCCACTTT.

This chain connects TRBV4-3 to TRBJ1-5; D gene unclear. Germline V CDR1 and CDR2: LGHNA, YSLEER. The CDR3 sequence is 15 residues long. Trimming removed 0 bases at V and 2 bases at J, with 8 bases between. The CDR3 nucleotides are TGCGCCAGCAGCCAAGATGGTGGAGGCAATCAGCCCCAGCATTTT. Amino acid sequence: CASSQDGGGNQPQHF.

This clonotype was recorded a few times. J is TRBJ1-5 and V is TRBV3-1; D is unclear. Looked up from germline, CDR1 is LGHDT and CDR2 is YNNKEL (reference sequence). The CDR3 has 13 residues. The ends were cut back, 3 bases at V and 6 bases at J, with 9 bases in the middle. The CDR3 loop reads CASSQSRGQPQHF. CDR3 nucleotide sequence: TGTGCCAGCAGCCAGTCCCGGGGTCAGCCCCAGCATTTT. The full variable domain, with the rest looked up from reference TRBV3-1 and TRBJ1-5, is DTAVSQTPKYLVTQMGNDKSIKCEQNLGHDTMYWYKQDSKKFLKIMFSYNNKELIINETVPNRFSPKSPDKAHLNLHINSLELGDSAVYFCASSQSRGQPQHFGDGTRLSIL.

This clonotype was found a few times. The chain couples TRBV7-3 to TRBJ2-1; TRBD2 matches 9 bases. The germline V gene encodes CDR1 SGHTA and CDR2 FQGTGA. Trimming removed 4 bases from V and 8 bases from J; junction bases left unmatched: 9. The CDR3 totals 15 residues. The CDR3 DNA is TGTGCCAGCAGCTCTTTAGCGGGAGTCGTGGATGAGCAGTTCTTC. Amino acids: CASSSLAGVVDEQFF.

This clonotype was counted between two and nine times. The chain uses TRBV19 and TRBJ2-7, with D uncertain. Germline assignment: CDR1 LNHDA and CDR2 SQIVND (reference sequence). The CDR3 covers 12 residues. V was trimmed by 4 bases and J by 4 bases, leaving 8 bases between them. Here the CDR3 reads CASSTGPYEQYF. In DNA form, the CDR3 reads TGTGCCAGTAGTACCGGTCCTTACGAGCAGTACTTC.

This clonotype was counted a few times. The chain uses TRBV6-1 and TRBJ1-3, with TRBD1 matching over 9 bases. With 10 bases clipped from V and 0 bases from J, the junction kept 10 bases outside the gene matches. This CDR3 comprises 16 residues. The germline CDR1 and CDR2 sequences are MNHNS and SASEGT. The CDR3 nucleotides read TGTGCCACGTGGGACAGGGCGACAAACTCTGGAAACACCATATATTTT. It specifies CATWDRATNSGNTIYF.

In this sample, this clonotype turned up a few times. CDR3 nucleotide sequence: TGTGCCAGCAGTTTACTCCTCCACATTCAGTACTTC. This translates into CASSLLLHIQYF. The chain links TRBV12-3 or TRBV12-4 to TRBJ2-4; D ambiguous. V lost 2 bases and J 8 bases, leaving 7 bases between the germline ends. CDR3 size: 12 residues.

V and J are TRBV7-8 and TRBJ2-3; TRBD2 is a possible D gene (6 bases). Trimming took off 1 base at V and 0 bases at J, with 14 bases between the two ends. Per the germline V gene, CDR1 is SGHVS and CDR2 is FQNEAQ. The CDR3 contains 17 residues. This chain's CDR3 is CASSLVGGYVSTDTQYF. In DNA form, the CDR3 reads TGTGCCAGCAGCTTAGTTGGGGGGTATGTTAGCACAGATACGCAGTATTTT.

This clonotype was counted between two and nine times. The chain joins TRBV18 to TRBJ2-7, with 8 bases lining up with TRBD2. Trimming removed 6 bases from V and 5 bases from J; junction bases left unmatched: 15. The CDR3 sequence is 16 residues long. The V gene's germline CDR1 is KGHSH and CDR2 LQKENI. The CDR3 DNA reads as TGTGCCAGCTCCTCCCTAGAGCGGGGGTTTCTGAACGAGCAGTACTTC. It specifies CASSSLERGFLNEQYF.

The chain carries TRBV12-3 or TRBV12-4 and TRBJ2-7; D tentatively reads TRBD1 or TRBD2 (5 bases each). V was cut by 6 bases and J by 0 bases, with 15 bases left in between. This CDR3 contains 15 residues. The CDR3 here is CASSPTAGSSYEQYF. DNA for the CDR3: TGTGCCAGCAGCCCTACGGCAGGGAGCTCCTACGAGCAGTACTTC.

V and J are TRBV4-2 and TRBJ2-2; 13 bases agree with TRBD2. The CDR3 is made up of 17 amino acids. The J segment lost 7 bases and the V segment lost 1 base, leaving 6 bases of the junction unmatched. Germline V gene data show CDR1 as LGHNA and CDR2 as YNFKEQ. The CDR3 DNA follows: TGTGCCAGCAGCCAAGCACCGGGACTAGCGGGAAACGGGGAGCTGTTTTTT. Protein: CASSQAPGLAGNGELFF.

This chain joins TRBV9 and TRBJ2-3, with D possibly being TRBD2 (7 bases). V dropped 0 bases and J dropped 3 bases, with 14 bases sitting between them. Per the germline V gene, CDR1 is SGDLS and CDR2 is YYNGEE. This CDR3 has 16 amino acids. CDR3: CASSVVAEGGTDTQYF. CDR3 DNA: TGTGCCAGCAGCGTAGTGGCGGAGGGGGGGACAGATACGCAGTATTTT.

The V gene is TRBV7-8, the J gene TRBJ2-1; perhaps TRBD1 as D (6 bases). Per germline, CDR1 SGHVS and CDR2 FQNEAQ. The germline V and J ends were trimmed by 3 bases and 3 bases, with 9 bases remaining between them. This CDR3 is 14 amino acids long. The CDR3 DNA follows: TGTGCCAGCAGCTTCAACAGGGACTACAATGAGCAGTTCTTC. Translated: CASSFNRDYNEQFF.

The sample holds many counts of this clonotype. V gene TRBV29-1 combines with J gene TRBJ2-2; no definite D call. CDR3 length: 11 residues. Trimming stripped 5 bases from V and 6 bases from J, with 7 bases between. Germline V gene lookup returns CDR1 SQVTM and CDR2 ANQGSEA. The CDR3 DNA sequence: TGCAGCGTTACAAAGGCCGGGGAGCTGTTTTTT. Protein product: CSVTKAGELFF.

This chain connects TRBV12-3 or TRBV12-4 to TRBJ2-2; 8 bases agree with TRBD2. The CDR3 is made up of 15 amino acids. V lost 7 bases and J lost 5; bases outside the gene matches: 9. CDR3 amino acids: CASTIAAGGTGELFF. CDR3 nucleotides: TGTGCCAGCACCATCGCGGCGGGGGGAACCGGGGAGCTGTTTTTT.

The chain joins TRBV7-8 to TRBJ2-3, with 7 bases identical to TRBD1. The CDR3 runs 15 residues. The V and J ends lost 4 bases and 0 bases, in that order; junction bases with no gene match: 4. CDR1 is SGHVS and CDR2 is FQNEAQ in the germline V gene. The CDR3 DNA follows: TGTGCCAGCAGCTCGGACAGGTATAGCACAGATACGCAGTATTTT. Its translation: CASSSDRYSTDTQYF.

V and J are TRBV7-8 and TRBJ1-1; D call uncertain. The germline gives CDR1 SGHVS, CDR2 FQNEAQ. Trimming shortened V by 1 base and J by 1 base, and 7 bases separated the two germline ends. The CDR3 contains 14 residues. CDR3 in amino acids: CASSLGSPNTEAFF. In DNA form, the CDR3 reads TGTGCCAGCAGCTTAGGTTCCCCGAACACTGAAGCTTTCTTT.

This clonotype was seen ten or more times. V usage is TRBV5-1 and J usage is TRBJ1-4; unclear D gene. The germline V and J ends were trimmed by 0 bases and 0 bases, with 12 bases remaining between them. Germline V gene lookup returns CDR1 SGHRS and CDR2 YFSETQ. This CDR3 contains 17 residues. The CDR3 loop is CASSLGNSITTNEKLFF. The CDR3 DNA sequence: TGCGCCAGCAGCTTGGGTAACAGCATCACAACTAATGAAAAACTGTTTTTT.

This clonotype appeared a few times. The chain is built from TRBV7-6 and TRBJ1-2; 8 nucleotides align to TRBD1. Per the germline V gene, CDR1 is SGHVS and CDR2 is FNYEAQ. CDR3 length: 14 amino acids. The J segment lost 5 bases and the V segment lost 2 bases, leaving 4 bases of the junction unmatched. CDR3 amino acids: CASSLRTGGYGYTF. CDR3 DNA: TGTGCCAGCAGCTTAAGAACAGGGGGGTATGGCTACACCTTC.

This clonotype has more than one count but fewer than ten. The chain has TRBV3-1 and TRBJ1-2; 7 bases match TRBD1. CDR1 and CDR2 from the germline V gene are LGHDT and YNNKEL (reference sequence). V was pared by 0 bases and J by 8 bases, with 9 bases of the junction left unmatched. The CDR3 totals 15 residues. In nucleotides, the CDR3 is TGTGCCAGCAGCCAAGACCCAGGGGGGAGTAGGGGCTACACCTTC. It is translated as CASSQDPGGSRGYTF.

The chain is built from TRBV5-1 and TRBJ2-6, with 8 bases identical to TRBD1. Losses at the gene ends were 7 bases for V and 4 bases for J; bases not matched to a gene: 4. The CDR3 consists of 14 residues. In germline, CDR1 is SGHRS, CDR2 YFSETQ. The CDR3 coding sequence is TGCGCCAGCGGACAGGGTTCGGGGGCCAACGTCCTGACTTTC. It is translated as CASGQGSGANVLTF.

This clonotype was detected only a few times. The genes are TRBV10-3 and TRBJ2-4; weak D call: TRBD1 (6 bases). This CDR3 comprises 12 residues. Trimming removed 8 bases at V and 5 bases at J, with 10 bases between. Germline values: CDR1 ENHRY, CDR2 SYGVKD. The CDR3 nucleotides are TGTGCCATCGGAGGACAGCAAAACATTCAGTACTTC. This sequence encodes CAIGGQQNIQYF.

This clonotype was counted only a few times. CDR3: CSVLRGGGTEAFF. DNA of the CDR3: TGCAGCGTTCTCAGGGGCGGAGGCACTGAAGCTTTCTTT. The chain carries TRBV29-1 and TRBJ1-1; D is possibly TRBD1 (6 bases). The length of the CDR3 is 13 residues. In germline, CDR1 is SQVTM, CDR2 ANQGSEA. V was clipped by 5 bases and J by 4 bases, with 14 bases between them. Drawing the rest from reference TRBV29-1 and TRBJ1-1, the complete variable domain is SAVISQKPSRDICQRGTSLTIQCQVDSQVTMMFWYRQQPGQSLTLIATANQGSEATYESGFVIDKFPISRPNLTFSTLTVSNMSPEDSSIYLCSVLRGGGTEAFFGQGTRLTVV.

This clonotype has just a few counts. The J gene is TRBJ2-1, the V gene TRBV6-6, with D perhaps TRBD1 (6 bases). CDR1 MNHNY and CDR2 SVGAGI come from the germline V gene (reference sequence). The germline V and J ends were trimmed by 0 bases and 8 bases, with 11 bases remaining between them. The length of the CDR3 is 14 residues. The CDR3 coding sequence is TGTGCCAGCAGTTACTCCAGGGGCGGAGATGAGCAGTTCTTC. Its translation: CASSYSRGGDEQFF.

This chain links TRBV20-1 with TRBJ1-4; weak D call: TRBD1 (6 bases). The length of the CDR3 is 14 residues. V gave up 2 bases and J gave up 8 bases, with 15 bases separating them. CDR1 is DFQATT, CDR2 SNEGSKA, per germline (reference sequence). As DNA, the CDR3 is TGCAGTGCTAGACCGAAGGGGGGCAGGGAAAAACTGTTTTTT. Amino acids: CSARPKGGREKLFF.

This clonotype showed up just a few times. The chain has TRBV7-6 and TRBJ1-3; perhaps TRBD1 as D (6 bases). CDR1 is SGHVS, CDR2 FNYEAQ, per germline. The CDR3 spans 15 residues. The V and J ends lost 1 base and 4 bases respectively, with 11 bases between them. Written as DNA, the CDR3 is TGTGCCAGCAGCTTAGGTGGGGGGCGCGGAAACACCATATATTTT. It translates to CASSLGGGRGNTIYF. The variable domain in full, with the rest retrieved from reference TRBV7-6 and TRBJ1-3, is GAGVSQSPRYKVTKRGQDVALRCDPISGHVSLYWYRQALGQGPEFLTYFNYEAQQDKSGLPNDRFSAERPEGSISTLTIQRTEQRDSAMYRCASSLGGGRGNTIYFGEGSWLTVV.

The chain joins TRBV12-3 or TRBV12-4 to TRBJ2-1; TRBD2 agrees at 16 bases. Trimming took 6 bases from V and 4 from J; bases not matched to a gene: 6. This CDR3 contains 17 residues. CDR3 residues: CASSGTSGRAMYNEQFF. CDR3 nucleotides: TGTGCCAGCAGCGGGACTAGCGGGAGGGCCATGTACAATGAGCAGTTCTTC.

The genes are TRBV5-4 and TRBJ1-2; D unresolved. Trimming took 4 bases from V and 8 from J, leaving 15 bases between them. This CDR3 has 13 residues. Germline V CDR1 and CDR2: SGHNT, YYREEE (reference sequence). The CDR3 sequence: CASSHSGREGYTF. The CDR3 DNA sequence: TGTGCCAGCAGCCACTCCGGGAGGGAAGGCTACACCTTC.

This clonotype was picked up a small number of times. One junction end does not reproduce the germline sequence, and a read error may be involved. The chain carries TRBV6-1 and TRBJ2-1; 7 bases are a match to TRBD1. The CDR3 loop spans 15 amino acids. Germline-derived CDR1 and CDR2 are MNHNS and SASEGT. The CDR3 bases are TGTGCCAGCAGTTATCCGGGACAGAACGACAATGAGAAGTTCTTC. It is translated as CASSYPGQNDNEKFF.